Presented here are 20 T cell receptor beta chains from one specimen sequenced in a study of blood T cell repertoires in COVID-19. Repertoires were generated with immunoSEQ multiplex PCR, while TCRdb's copy carries only in-frame clones and drops some. Of approximately 170,000 clones detected, approximately 82% appear once; the ten largest clones hold approximately 10%. The sequenced material came from peripheral blood. The receptors here all came from a woman aged 80 or over with active or convalescent COVID-19.

V gene TRBV5-6 combines with J gene TRBJ1-4; perhaps TRBD1 as D (6 bases). Looked up from germline, CDR1 is SGHDT and CDR2 is YYEEEE. This CDR3 region has 17 residues. Trimming removed 0 bases from V and 3 bases from J, with 15 bases in between. The CDR3: CASSLAVGAPANEKLFF. In nucleotides, the CDR3 is TGTGCCAGCAGCTTGGCCGTGGGGGCCCCGGCTAATGAAAAACTGTTTTTT.

The V and J genes are TRBV11-1 and TRBJ1-2, with 7 bases that match TRBD1. J was trimmed by 8 bases and V by 5 bases; bases with no gene match: 8. The CDR3 consists of 13 residues. Per germline, CDR1 SGHAT and CDR2 FQDESV (reference sequence). The CDR3 bases are TGTGCCAGCAGCCCTGACAGGGATCGAGGCTACACCTTC. Encoded protein: CASSPDRDRGYTF. The whole variable domain, remainder taken from reference TRBV11-1 and TRBJ1-2, is EAEVAQSPRYKITEKSQAVAFWCDPISGHATLYWYRQILGQGPELLVQFQDESVVDDSQLPKDRFSAERLKGVDSTLKIQPAELGDSAMYLCASSPDRDRGYTFGSGTRLTVV.

This clone came up once. The rearrangement joins TRBV2 to TRBJ2-7; 11 bases line up with TRBD2. The V and J ends lost 3 bases and 3 bases, in that order; junction bases with no gene match: 4. Germline CDR1 is SNHLY and CDR2 is FYNNEI. This CDR3 is 15 amino acids long. The CDR3 coding sequence is TGTGCCAGCAGTGAGTTAGCGGGAGGGTTCTACGAGCAGTACTTC. It specifies CASSELAGGFYEQYF.

In DNA form, the CDR3 reads TGTGCCAGCAGCTTAATTTCGGATGAGCAGTTCTTC. Protein sequence: CASSLISDEQFF. The gene calls are TRBV7-6 and TRBJ2-1; D uncertain. The germline V gene has CDR1 SGHVS and CDR2 FNYEAQ. The CDR3 sequence is 12 residues long. Trimming stripped 2 bases from V and 8 bases from J, with 7 bases between.

The CDR3 region has the DNA TGTGCCAGCAGCTTCCTAGCGGGAGGGACCAACGTCAATGAGCAGTTCTTC. Translated, it gives CASSFLAGGTNVNEQFF. The rearrangement links TRBV5-6 to TRBJ2-1; 12 nucleotides match TRBD2. Germline CDR1 reads SGHDT; CDR2 reads YYEEEE. V trimming: 2 bases; J trimming: 6 bases; junction bases outside the gene matches: 9. The CDR3 covers 17 residues.

The V and J genes are TRBV9 and TRBJ1-1; a possible D gene is TRBD1 (5 bases). CDR1 and CDR2 from the germline V gene are SGDLS and YYNGEE. V was pared by 3 bases and J by 0 bases, with 9 bases between. The CDR3 has 14 residues. CDR3 DNA: TGTGCCAGCAGCGACGGACATATGAACACTGAAGCTTTCTTT. Translated, it gives CASSDGHMNTEAFF. The entire variable domain, with the rest obtained from reference TRBV9 and TRBJ1-1, is as follows: DSGVTQTPKHLITATGQRVTLRCSPRSGDLSVYWYQQSLDQGLQFLIQYYNGEERAKGNILERFSAQQFPDLHSELNLSSLELGDSALYFCASSDGHMNTEAFFGQGTRLTVV.

This clone was counted once. This chain links TRBV18 with TRBJ1-6, with TRBD1 identical over 8 bases. The J segment lost 9 bases and the V segment lost 3 bases, leaving 16 bases of the junction unmatched. The CDR3 runs 18 residues. CDR1 is KGHSH, CDR2 LQKENI, per germline. CDR3 nucleotides: TGTGCCAGCTCACCTCCTAGCAGGGGGCGCTGGGAAGGTTCACCCCTCCACTTT. This codes for CASSPPSRGRWEGSPLHF. The full variable domain, its missing parts supplied by reference TRBV18 and TRBJ1-6, is NAGVMQNPRHLVRRRGQEARLRCSPMKGHSHVYWYRQLPEEGLKFMVYLQKENIIDESGMPKERFSAEFPKEGPSILRIQQVVRGDSAAYFCASSPPSRGRWEGSPLHFGNGTRLTVT.

The chain carries TRBV7-2 and TRBJ1-2; no clear D gene. This CDR3 has 11 residues. Trimming left V 8 bases short and J 2 bases short, with 6 bases between. The germline V gene has CDR1 SGHTA and CDR2 FQGNSA. CDR3 residues: CASGGNYGYTF. CDR3 nucleotide sequence: TGTGCCAGCGGCGGCAACTATGGCTACACCTTC.

This clone was recorded once. The chain joins TRBV5-4 to TRBJ1-4, with D perhaps TRBD1 (6 bases). Between the trimmed V and J ends, which lost 2 bases and 0 bases, there was a span of 8 bases. The CDR3 runs 15 residues. The V gene's germline CDR1 is SGHNT and CDR2 YYREEE (reference sequence). The CDR3 is CASSLGGATNEKLFF. In DNA form, the CDR3 reads TGTGCCAGCAGCTTAGGGGGGGCAACTAATGAAAAACTGTTTTTT.

The rearrangement links TRBV19 to TRBJ2-1; 10 nucleotides match TRBD2. The germline V gene has CDR1 LNHDA and CDR2 SQIVND (reference sequence). CDR3 length equals 15 residues. The J segment lost 10 bases and the V segment lost 5 bases, leaving 11 bases of the junction unmatched. CDR3 DNA sequence: TGTGCCAGTAGTCTCTTAACGGGACTAGCGTTAGAGCAGTTCTTC. Its translation: CASSLLTGLALEQFF.

In this sample, this clone turned up a few times. The chain uses TRBV7-9 and TRBJ1-2, with D perhaps TRBD1 (5 bases). Germline-derived CDR1 and CDR2 are SEHNR and FQNEAQ (reference sequence). The CDR3 length is 15 residues. V was pared by 2 bases and J by 0 bases, with 10 bases between. The chain's CDR3 is CASSLFTGANYGYTF. The CDR3 bases are TGTGCCAGCAGCTTATTTACAGGAGCTAACTATGGCTACACCTTC.

Comments on this clone: The sample has other DNA sequences that encode this CDR3 too. The rearrangement uses TRBV6-5 and TRBJ2-7; D is uncertain. In germline, CDR1 is MNHEY, CDR2 SVGAGI. The ends were cut back, 2 bases at V and 3 bases at J, with 8 bases in the middle. The CDR3 sequence is 13 residues long. CDR3 coding DNA: TGTGCCAGCAGTTACAGCCGAAACTACGAGCAGTACTTC. Translating it yields CASSYSRNYEQYF.

This rearrangement joins TRBV6-5 to TRBJ1-1; D remains ambiguous. CDR1 and CDR2 (germline): MNHEY, SVGAGI. This CDR3 contains 11 residues. The V end lost 7 bases, the J end lost 5 bases, and 8 bases lay between the germline ends. The CDR3 DNA follows: TGTGCCAGCACTCGGGGAACTGAAGCTTTCTTT. It specifies CASTRGTEAFF.

This clone was observed once. The V and J genes are TRBV27 and TRBJ1-5; no clear D. V gave up 6 bases and J gave up 0 bases, with 12 bases separating them. The germline CDR1 and CDR2 sequences are MNHEY and SMNVEV (reference sequence). The CDR3 extends over 15 amino acids. The CDR3 DNA is TGTGCCAGCAGCCGAAACTCAGGTAGCAATCAGCCCCAGCATTTT. Its translation is CASSRNSGSNQPQHF.

The chain links TRBV30 to TRBJ1-6; D is unresolved. Germline V gives CDR1 GTSNPN, CDR2 SVGIG (reference sequence). The CDR3 has 13 residues. Trimming removed 2 bases from V and 7 bases from J, with 9 bases in between. The CDR3 DNA is TGTGCCTGGAGTTCAACTGAAAATTCACCCCTCCACTTT. Translation gives CAWSSTENSPLHF.

Only a few counts were recorded for this clone. V is TRBV5-1 and J is TRBJ1-2; the D gene is possibly TRBD1 (6 bases). This CDR3 is 15 amino acids long. V shed 4 bases and J shed 0 bases, with 13 bases lying between them. Germline CDR1 is SGHRS and CDR2 is YFSETQ. The CDR3 spells CASSQLQGSNYGYTF. Written as DNA, the CDR3 is TGCGCCAGCAGCCAACTACAGGGATCTAACTATGGCTACACCTTC. Based on the CDR3 plus reference TRBV5-1 and TRBJ1-2, the full variable domain is KAGVTQTPRYLIKTRGQQVTLSCSPISGHRSVSWYQQTPGQGLQFLFEYFSETQRNKGNFPGRFSGRQFSNSRSEMNVSTLELGDSALYLCASSQLQGSNYGYTFGSGTRLTVV.

V gene TRBV12-3 or TRBV12-4 combines with J gene TRBJ2-2; no definite D call. V shed 2 bases and J shed 6 bases, with 4 bases lying between them. CDR3 size: 12 residues. DNA for the CDR3: TGTGCCAGCAGTTTATCCTCCGGGGAGCTGTTTTTT. It yields the protein CASSLSSGELFF.

The chain has TRBV7-9 and TRBJ1-1; 8 nucleotides align to TRBD1. V shed 5 bases, J shed 3 bases, and the junction held 14 bases outside the gene matches. Germline loops: CDR1 SEHNR, CDR2 FQNEAQ (reference sequence). The CDR3 is 17 residues long. CDR3 sequence: CASSPTTGAGGYTEAFF. The CDR3 DNA is TGTGCCAGCAGCCCCACAACCGGGGCAGGGGGCTACACTGAAGCTTTCTTT.

This sequence joins TRBV18 and TRBJ1-5; D possibly corresponds to TRBD1 (6 bases). The V end was cut by 0 bases, the J end by 10 bases, with 19 bases between. The CDR3 runs 16 residues. Germline CDR1 reads KGHSH; CDR2 reads LQKENI. Here the CDR3 DNA reads TGTGCCAGCTCACCACCGGGCAGGGGTTCAGGTAATCCCCAGCATTTT. This sequence encodes CASSPPGRGSGNPQHF.

J is TRBJ1-1 and V is TRBV5-1; D is possibly TRBD1 (5 bases). With 4 bases removed from V and 1 base from J, the gap between germline ends came to 14 bases. Germline CDR1 reads SGHRS; CDR2 reads YFSETQ. The length of the CDR3 is 15 residues. The DNA for the CDR3 is TGCGCCAGCAGCCCTGGGGGGGTTGAGAACACTGAAGCTTTCTTT. Its protein product is CASSPGGVENTEAFF.